A single sample gave rise to the 4 T cell receptor beta chains below, sequenced in a study of blood T cells in healthy people across ages. With a J-beta primer mix and a sample-barcoded 5' primer, a second PCR ran about 6 to 11 cycles. One entry per CDR3 protein, called by TCRdb with MiXCR from the 5' RACE reads. The data hold approximately 1.5 million distinct CDR3 sequences, with 40% to 45% observed a single time. Sample: blood. The receptors derive from a woman aged 18-29 years in good health.

The rearrangement uses TRBV20-1 and TRBJ2-5; D uncertain. The CDR3 runs 13 residues. The V end lost 6 bases, the J end lost 0 bases, and 11 bases lay between the germline ends. CDR1 DFQATT and CDR2 SNEGSKA come from the germline V gene (reference sequence). The CDR3 is CSAPGSDQETQYF. CDR3 coding DNA: TGCAGTGCGCCCGGAAGTGACCAAGAGACCCAGTACTTC.

With regard to this clonotype: Since a much larger clone is just one base distant, this may be a read error. The chain is built from TRBV6-5 and TRBJ1-2; D is possibly TRBD1 (5 bases). Trimming left V 4 bases short and J 6 bases short, with 15 bases between. This CDR3 region has 14 residues. Germline V lookup: CDR1 MNHEY, CDR2 SVGAGI. The chain's CDR3 is CASSSGGRIDGYTF. As DNA, the CDR3 is TGTGCCAGCAGTTCCGGGGGGAGGATAGATGGCTACACCTTC.

This sequence joins TRBV15 and TRBJ2-5, with TRBD2 as a possible D gene (5 bases). The CDR3 is 14 amino acids. CDR1 LNHNV and CDR2 YYDKDF come from the germline V gene (reference sequence). Deletions cut 0 bases from V and 11 bases from J, with 16 bases between. CDR3 coding DNA: TGTGCCACCAGCAGAGATGATGGACTGAATGAGCAGTACTTC. It codes for CATSRDDGLNEQYF.

The chain employs TRBV10-3 and TRBJ1-1; D call uncertain. From germline, CDR1 is ENHRY and CDR2 SYGVKD. V lost 4 bases, J lost 0 bases, and 6 bases lay in between. The CDR3 is 13 amino acids. CDR3 sequence (DNA): TGTGCCATCAGTGCGCAGGTGAACACTGAAGCTTTCTTT. Protein: CAISAQVNTEAFF.